This TCR beta chain was sequenced in a study of CD8 T cells in ankylosing spondylitis. CDR3 length: 13 amino acids. V was trimmed by 4 bases and J by 7 bases, leaving 9 bases between them. Germline CDR1 and CDR2: SGDLS and YYNGEE. This clonotype has more than one count but fewer than ten. Its antigen is not known. The authors made TCR beta libraries by quantitative 5'-RACE with molecular barcodes. TCRdb reanalysed the 5' RACE reads using MiXCR and keeps one entry per CDR3 protein. The sample has about 260,000 distinct CDR3 sequences; approximately 20% are singletons. Study-wide findings and caveats: Relatively scarce in peripheral blood, disease-linked clones were CD8+.

Sequences were obtained from blood, either unsorted or a sorted T cell fraction (not recorded which). The chain uses TRBV9 and TRBJ1-6; tentatively, D is TRBD1 (5 bases). The TCR was taken from a male donor with ankylosing spondylitis or in good health (not recorded which). The CDR3 DNA is TGTGCCAGCAGCCTAAAGGGGAATTCACCCCTCCACTTT. It encodes CASSLKGNSPLHF.